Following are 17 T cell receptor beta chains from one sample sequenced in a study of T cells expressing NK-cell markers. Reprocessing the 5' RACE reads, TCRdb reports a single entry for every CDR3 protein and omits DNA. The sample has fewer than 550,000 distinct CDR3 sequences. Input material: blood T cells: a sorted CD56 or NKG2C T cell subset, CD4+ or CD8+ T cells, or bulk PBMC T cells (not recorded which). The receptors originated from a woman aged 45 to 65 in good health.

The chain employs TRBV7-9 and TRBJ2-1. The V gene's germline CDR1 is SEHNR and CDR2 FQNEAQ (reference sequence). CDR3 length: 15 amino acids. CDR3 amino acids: CASSLAVGIVDEQFF. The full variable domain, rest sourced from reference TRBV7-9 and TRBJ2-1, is DTGVSQNPRHKITKRGQNVTFRCDPISEHNRLYWYRQTLGQGPEFLTYFQNEAQLEKSRLLSDRFSAERPKGSFSTLEIQRTEQGDSAMYLCASSLAVGIVDEQFFGPGTRLTVL.

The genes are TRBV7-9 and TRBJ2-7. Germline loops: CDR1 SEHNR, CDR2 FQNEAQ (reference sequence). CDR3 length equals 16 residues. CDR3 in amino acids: CASSTRQWNTPYEQYF.

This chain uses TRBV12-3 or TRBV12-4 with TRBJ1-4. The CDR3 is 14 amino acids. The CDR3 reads CASSRDWGDEKLFF.

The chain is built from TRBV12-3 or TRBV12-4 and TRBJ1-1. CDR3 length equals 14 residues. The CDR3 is CASSLLGEGTEAFF.

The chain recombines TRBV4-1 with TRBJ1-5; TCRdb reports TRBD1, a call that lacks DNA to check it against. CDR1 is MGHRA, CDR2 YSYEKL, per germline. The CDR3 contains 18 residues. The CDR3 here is CASSQDRQGAYSNQPQHF.

The CDR3 reads CASSLVMGFPSTGELFF. The V call is TRBV5-5, the J call TRBJ2-2; absent DNA, TCRdb's TRBD2 call cannot be checked. The CDR3 spans 17 residues. Germline V gene lookup returns CDR1 SGHKS and CDR2 YYEKEE (reference sequence).

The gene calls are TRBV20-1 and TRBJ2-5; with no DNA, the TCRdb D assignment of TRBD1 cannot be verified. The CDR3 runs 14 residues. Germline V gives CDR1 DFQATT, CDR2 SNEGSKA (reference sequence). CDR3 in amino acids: CSAGQGVGQETQYF.

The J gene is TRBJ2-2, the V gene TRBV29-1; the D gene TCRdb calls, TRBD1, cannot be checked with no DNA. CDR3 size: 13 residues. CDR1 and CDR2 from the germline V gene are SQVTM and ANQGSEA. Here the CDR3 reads CSVTGVVTGELFF.

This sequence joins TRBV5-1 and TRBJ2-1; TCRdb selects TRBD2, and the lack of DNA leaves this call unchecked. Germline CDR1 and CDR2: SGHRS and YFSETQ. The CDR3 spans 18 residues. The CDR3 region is CASSLVVGGSNSYNEQFF.

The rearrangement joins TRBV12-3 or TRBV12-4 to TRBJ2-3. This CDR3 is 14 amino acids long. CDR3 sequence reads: CASSNRLVGDTQYF.

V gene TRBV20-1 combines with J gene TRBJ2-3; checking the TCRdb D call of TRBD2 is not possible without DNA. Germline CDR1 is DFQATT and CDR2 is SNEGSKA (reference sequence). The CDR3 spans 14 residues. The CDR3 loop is CSASTSAQADTQYF.

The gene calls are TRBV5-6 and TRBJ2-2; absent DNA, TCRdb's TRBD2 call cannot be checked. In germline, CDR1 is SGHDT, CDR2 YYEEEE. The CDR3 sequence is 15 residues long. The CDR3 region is CASSLGLAGARELFF.

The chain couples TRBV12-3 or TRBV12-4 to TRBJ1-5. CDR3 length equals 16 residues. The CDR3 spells CASSFAGSGVNQPQHF.

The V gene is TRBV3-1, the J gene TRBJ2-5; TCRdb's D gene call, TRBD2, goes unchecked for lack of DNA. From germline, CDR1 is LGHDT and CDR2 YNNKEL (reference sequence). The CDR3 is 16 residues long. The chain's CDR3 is CASSRVLAGLQETQYF.

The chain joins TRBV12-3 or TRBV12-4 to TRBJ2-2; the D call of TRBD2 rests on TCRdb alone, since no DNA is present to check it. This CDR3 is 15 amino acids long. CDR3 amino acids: CATSRGSSGTGELFF.

This CDR3 is CASSGGLARGDTDTQYF. This rearrangement joins TRBV9 to TRBJ2-3; TCRdb reports TRBD2, a call that lacks DNA to check it against. CDR1 SGDLS and CDR2 YYNGEE come from the germline V gene. This CDR3 is built from 17 residues.

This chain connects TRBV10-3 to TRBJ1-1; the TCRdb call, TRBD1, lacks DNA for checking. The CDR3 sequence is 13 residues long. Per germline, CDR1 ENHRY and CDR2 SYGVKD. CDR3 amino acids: CAAQQGEKTEAFF.